This T cell receptor (beta chain) was captured in a study of OX40 agonist ivuxolimab in advanced cancers. Regarding the complete study: The costimulatory receptor OX40 (CD134) was targeted by ivuxolimab, a fully human IgG2 agonistic monoclonal antibody. Partial responses occurred in three dose-escalation patients: two with cutaneous melanoma and one with hepatocellular carcinoma. Of the approximately 53 patients in dose escalation, 19 had hepatocellular carcinoma, some 15 had melanoma, 9 had renal cell carcinoma and 9 had head and neck cancer. Intravenous ivuxolimab was administered to patients every 2 weeks at six dose levels: 0.01, 0.1, 0.3, 1.5, 3 and 10 mg/kg. The monotherapy dose-escalation portion (N ≈ 50 patients) of the phase I ivuxolimab trial is reported in the paper. Prior anti-PD-1, anti-PD-L1 or anti-CTLA-4 therapy was permitted, and 35% to 40% of dose-escalation patients had received checkpoint inhibitors. The purpose of peripheral TCRbeta sequencing was to test whether ivuxolimab changed TCR sequence diversity and led to clonal T-cell expansion. A male proportion of around 83% and a mean age of approximately 55 years, ranging from about 20 to 85, were recorded for the dose-escalation cohort.

Genomic DNA was extracted from sorted cells for sequencing of the TCRbeta CDR3 region. The immunoSEQ Assay was used to sequence the TCRbeta CDR3 regions. TCRdb took over this immuneACCESS table, retaining in-frame rearrangements with V and J assigned. Such tables are incomplete; in checked studies, under half of the missing clones stem from an unresolved V gene, and the remainder is unexplained. In all, the sample holds more than 60,000 clones, and 84% of those were seen once. The leading ten clones occupy 25% to 35% of the sample. The trial excluded patients who had a history of autoimmune disease or were on systemic immunosuppression. In every dose cohort, peripheral blood was drawn for TCR sequencing at baseline, cycle 4 day 1, and cycle 7 day 1. Samples were obtained from an open-label, multicenter, first-in-human phase I dose-escalation trial of ivuxolimab. Adults with locally advanced or metastatic head and neck squamous cell, hepatocellular, melanoma or renal cell carcinoma were enrolled in the trial. CD4+ and CD8+ T cells were sorted separately from peripheral blood before TCR sequencing.

Summary of the overall study and its limitations: Low levels of normalized T-cell clonal expansion were also seen in some patients who did not respond. In the 0.1-3.0 mg/kg groups, partial responders had among the lowest normalized peripheral clonal expansion, particularly in CD8+ T cells. Which antigens the clonally expanded peripheral T cells were specific for was not determined. At doses of 0.1 to 3.0 mg/kg, clonal expansion of both CD4+ and CD8+ T cells in blood was seen between baseline and week 6. On average, CD8+ T cells showed more expanded clones than CD4+ T cells after ivuxolimab.

Note on this clone: Its antigen target is currently unknown. No base qualities exist here, and no much larger clone lies one base off it.

The CDR3 holds 14 amino acids from the cysteine to the phenylalanine. The sequence is cut down to CDR3 DNA, 42 bases in frame from base 1. V lost 2 bases and J lost 6 bases, and the count of bases not matched to a germline gene is 3. In the germline V gene, CDR1 corresponds to SGHTA and CDR2 to FQGNSA. The sequencing here drew on CD4+ or CD8+ T cells sorted from blood, taken in a trial of the OX40 agonist ivuxolimab. This chain joins TRBV7-2 to TRBJ1-5, with 8 middle bases fitting TRBD1. This sequence originates from an adult with an advanced solid tumor such as melanoma, head and neck, liver or kidney cancer. The CDR3 reads as follows: CASSLLRGRQPQHF. The bases read TGTGCCAGCAGCTTACTCAGGGGGCGTCAGCCCCAGCATTTT.